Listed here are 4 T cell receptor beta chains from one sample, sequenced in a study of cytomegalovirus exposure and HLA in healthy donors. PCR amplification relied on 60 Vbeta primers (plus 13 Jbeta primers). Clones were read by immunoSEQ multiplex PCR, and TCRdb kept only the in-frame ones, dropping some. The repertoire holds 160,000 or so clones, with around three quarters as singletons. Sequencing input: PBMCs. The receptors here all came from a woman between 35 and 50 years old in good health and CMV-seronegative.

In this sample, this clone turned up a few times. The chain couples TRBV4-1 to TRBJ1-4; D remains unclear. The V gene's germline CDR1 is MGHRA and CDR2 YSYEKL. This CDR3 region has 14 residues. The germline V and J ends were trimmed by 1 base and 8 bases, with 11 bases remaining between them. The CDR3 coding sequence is TGCGCCAGCAGCCAAGTTATCCGGGGAGAAAAACTGTTTTTT. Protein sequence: CASSQVIRGEKLFF.

The chain's CDR3 is CASSLAGVNYGYTF. The CDR3, as DNA: TGCGCCAGCAGCTTGGCGGGGGTGAACTATGGCTACACCTTC. This sequence joins TRBV5-1 and TRBJ1-2, with D perhaps TRBD1 (5 bases). V gave up 0 bases and J gave up 2 bases, with 8 bases separating them. CDR1 and CDR2 from the germline V gene are SGHRS and YFSETQ. This CDR3 comprises 14 residues. Full variable domain (remainder filled in from reference TRBV5-1 and TRBJ1-2): KAGVTQTPRYLIKTRGQQVTLSCSPISGHRSVSWYQQTPGQGLQFLFEYFSETQRNKGNFPGRFSGRQFSNSRSEMNVSTLELGDSALYLCASSLAGVNYGYTFGSGTRLTVV.

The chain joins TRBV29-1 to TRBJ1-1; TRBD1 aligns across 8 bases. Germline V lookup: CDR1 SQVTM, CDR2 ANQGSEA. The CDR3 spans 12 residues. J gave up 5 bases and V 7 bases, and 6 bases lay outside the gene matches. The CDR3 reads CSANTGGTEAFF. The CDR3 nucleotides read TGCAGCGCCAATACAGGGGGGACTGAAGCTTTCTTT.

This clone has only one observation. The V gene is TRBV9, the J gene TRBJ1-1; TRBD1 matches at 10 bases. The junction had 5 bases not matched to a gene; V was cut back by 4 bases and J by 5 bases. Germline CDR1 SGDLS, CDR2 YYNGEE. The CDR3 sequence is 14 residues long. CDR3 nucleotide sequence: TGTGCCAGCAGCATGACAGGGGGCTTAACTGAAGCTTTCTTT. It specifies CASSMTGGLTEAFF.